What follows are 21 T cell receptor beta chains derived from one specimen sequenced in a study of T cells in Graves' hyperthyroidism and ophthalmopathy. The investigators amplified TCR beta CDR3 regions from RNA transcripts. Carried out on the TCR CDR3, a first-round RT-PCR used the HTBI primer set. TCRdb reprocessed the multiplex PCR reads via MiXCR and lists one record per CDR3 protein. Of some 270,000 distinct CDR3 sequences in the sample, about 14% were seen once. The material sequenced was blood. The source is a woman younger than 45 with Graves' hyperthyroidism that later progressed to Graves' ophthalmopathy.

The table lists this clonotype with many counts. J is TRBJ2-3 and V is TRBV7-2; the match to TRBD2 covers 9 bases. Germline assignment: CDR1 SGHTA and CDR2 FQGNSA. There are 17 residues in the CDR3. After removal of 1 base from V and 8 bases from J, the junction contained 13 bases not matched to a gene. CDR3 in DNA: TGTGCCAGCAGCTTAGAGGGGGGGACTAGCACGCTTAGTACGCAGTATTTT. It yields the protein CASSLEGGTSTLSTQYF.

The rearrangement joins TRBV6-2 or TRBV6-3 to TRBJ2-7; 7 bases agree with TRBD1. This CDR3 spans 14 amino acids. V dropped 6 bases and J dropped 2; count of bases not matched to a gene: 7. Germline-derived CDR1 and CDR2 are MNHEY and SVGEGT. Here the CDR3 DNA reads TGTGCCAGCAGGCGACAGGGAAGTCCCTACGAGCAGTACTTC. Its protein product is CASRRQGSPYEQYF.

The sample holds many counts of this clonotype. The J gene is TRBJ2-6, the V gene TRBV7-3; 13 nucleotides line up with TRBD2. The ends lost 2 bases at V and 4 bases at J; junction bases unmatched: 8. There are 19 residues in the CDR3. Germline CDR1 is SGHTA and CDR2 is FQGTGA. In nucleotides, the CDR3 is TGTGCCAGCAGCTTATCCGGGGGACTAGCGGGAATCGGGGCCAACGTCCTGACTTTC. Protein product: CASSLSGGLAGIGANVLTF.

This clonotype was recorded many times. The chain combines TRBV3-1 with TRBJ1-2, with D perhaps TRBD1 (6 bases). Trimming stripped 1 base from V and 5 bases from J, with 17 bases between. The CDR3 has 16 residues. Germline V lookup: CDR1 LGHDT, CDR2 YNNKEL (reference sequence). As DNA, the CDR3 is TGTGCCAGCAGCCAAGTCTTTGAGACAGGACCATATGGCTACACCTTC. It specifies CASSQVFETGPYGYTF.

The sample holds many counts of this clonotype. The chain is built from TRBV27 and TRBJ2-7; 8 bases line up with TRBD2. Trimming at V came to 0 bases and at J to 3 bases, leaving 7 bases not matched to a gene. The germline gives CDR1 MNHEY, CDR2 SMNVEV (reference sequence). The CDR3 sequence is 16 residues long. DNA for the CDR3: TGTGCCAGCAGTTTATCCGGCCTAGCGGGTCACTACGAGCAGTACTTC. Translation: CASSLSGLAGHYEQYF.

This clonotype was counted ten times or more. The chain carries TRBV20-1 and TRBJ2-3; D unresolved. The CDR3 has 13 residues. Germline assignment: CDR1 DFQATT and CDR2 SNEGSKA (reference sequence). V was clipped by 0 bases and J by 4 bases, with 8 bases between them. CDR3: CSARDQAADTQYF. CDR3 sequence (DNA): TGCAGTGCTAGAGATCAGGCGGCAGATACGCAGTATTTT.

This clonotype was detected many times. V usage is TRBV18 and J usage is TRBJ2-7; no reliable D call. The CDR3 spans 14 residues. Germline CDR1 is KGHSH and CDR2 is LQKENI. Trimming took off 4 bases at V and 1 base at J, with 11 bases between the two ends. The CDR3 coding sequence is TGTGCCAGCTCACAGGCGGTCGGATCCTACGAGCAGTACTTC. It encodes CASSQAVGSYEQYF.

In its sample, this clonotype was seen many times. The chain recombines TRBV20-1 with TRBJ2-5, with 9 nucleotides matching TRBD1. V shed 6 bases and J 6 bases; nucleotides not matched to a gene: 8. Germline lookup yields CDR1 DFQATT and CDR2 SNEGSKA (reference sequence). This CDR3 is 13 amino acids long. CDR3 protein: CSATGTGSKTQYF. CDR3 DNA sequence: TGCAGTGCGACCGGGACAGGGAGTAAGACCCAGTACTTC.

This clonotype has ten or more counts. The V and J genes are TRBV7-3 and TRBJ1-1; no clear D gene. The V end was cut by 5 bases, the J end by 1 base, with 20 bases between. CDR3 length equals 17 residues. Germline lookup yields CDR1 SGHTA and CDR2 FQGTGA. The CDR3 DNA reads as TGTGCCAGCAGCCCCAAGGCGGCAGTCTCGGCGAACACTGAAGCTTTCTTT. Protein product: CASSPKAAVSANTEAFF.

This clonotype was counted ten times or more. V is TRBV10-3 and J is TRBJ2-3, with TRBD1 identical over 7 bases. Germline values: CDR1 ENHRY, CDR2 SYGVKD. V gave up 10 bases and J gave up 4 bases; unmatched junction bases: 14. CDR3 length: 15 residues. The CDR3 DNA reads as TGTGCCACCCTCCTCGAGACAGGGTCGGCAGATACGCAGTATTTT. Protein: CATLLETGSADTQYF.

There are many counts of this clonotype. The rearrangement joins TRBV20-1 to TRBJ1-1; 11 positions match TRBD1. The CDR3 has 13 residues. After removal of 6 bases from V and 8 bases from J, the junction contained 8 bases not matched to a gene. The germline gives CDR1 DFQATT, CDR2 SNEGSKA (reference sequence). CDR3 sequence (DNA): TGCAGTGCGGGACAGGGGGGGAGCCTCGAAGCTTTCTTT. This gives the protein CSAGQGGSLEAFF.

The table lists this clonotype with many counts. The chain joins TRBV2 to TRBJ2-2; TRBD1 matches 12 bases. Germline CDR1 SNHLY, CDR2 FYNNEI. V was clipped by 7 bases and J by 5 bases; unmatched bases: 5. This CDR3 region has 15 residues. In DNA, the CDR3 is TGTGCCAGCATCGGGACAGGGGGCGTTACCGGGGAGCTGTTTTTT. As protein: CASIGTGGVTGELFF.

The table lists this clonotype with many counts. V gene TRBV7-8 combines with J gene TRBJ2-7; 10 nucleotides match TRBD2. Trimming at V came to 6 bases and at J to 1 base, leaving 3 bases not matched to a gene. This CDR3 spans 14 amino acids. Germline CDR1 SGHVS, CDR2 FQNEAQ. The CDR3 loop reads CASSRTSGSYEQYF. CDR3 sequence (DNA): TGTGCCAGCAGTAGGACTAGCGGTTCCTACGAGCAGTACTTC. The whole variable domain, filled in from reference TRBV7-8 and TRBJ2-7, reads GAGVSQSPRYKVAKRGQDVALRCDPISGHVSLFWYQQALGQGPEFLTYFQNEAQLDKSGLPSDRFFAERPEGSVSTLKIQRTQQEDSAVYLCASSRTSGSYEQYFGPGTRLTVT.

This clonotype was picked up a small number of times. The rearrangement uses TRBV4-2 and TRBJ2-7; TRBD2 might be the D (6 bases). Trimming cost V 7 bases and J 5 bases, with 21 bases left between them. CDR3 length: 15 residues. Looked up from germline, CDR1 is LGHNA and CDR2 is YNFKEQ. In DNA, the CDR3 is TGTGCCAGCAAGGAGTGGGGGGATACTACGGACGAGCAGTACTTC. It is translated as CASKEWGDTTDEQYF.

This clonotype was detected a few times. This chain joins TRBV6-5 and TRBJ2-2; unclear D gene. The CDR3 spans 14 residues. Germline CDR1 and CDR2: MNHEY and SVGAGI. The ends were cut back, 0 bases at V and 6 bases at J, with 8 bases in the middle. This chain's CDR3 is CASSYSDAAGELFF. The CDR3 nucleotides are TGTGCCAGCAGTTACTCGGATGCGGCCGGGGAGCTGTTTTTT.

The CDR3 spells CASSIDRLGEKLFF. The CDR3 DNA is TGTGCCAGCAGCATTGACAGGCTGGGGGAAAAACTGTTTTTT. This chain links TRBV5-6 with TRBJ1-4, with D possibly matching TRBD1 (6 bases). Germline loops: CDR1 SGHDT, CDR2 YYEEEE. The V gene lost 4 bases and the J gene lost 8 bases, with 15 bases spanning the gap. This CDR3 contains 14 residues.

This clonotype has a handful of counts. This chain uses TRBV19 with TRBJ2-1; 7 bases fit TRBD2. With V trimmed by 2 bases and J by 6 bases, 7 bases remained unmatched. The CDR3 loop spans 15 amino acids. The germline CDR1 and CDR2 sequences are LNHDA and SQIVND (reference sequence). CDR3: CASSILAAPVNEQFF. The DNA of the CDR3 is TGTGCCAGTAGTATACTAGCGGCCCCGGTCAATGAGCAGTTCTTC. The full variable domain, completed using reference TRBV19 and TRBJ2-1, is DGGITQSPKYLFRKEGQNVTLSCEQNLNHDAMYWYRQDPGQGLRLIYYSQIVNDFQKGDIAEGYSVSREKKESFPLTVTSAQKNPTAFYLCASSILAAPVNEQFFGPGTRLTVL.

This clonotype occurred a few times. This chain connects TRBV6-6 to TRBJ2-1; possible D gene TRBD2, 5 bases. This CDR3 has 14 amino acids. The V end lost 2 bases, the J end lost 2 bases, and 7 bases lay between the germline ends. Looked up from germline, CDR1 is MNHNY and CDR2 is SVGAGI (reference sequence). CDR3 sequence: CASSYTEAYNEQFF. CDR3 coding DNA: TGTGCCAGCAGTTACACGGAGGCCTACAATGAGCAGTTCTTC.

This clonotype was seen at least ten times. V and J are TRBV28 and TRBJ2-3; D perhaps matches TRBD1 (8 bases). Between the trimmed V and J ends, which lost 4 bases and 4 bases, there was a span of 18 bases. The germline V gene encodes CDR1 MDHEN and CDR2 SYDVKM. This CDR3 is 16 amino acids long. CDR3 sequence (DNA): TGTGCCAGCAGTTCGCTAGCGGAGACAGGGGCAGATACGCAGTATTTT. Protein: CASSSLAETGADTQYF.

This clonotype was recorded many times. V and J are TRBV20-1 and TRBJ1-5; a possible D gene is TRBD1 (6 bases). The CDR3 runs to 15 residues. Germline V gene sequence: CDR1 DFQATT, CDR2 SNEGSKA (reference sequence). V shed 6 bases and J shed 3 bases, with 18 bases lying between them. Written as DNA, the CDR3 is TGCAGTGCGGACGGGGGCAGGGGAACCAATCAGCCCCAGCATTTT. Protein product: CSADGGRGTNQPQHF.

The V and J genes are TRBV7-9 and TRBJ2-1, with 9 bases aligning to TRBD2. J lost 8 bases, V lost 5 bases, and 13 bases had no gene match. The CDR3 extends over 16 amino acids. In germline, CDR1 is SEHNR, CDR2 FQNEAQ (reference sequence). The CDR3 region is CASSPPGAGGPHEQFF. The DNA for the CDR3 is TGTGCCAGCAGCCCTCCAGGGGCGGGAGGGCCGCATGAGCAGTTCTTC.